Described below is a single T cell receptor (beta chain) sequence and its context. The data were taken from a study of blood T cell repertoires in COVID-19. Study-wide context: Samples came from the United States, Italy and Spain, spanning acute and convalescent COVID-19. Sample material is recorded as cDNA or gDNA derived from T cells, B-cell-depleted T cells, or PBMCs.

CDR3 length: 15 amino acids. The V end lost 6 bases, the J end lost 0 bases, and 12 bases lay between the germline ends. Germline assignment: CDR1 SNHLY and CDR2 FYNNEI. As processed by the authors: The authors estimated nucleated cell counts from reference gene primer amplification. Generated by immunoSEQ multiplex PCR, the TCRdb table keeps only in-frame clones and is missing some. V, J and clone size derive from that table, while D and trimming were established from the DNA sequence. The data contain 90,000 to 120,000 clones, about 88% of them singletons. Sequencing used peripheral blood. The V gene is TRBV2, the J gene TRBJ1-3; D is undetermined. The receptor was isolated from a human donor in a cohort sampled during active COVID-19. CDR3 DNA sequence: TGTGCCAGCAGCGACTCCGTTAGCTCTGGAAACACCATATATTTT. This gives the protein CASSDSVSSGNTIYF.